A single sample gave rise to the 3 T cell receptor beta chains below, sequenced in a study of graft-versus-host responses after intestinal transplantation. Assay: immunoSEQ multiplex PCR; the TCRdb copy retains only in-frame clones and omits some. The table includes some 43,000 clones, about 94% detected once. The sample was PBMCs, taken more than 310 days after intestinal transplant. Receptors originate from a human patient who received an intestinal transplant, so some T cells may come from the graft donor.

This chain joins TRBV18 and TRBJ1-4; 7 positions match TRBD1. With V trimmed by 2 bases and J by 7 bases, 16 bases remained unmatched. CDR1 is KGHSH, CDR2 LQKENI, per germline. This CDR3 is built from 18 residues. CDR3 bases: TGTGCCAGCTCACCATGTATACAATCCGGGACAGCAATTGAAAAACTGTTTTTT. Translating it yields CASSPCIQSGTAIEKLFF.

This clone showed up just once. Other DNA sequences of this sample code for an identical CDR3. This rearrangement joins TRBV9 to TRBJ1-1; no clear D. Germline V lookup: CDR1 SGDLS, CDR2 YYNGEE. V lost 1 base to trimming and J lost 2 bases, with 6 bases between them. CDR3 length equals 13 residues. For the CDR3, the DNA is TGTGCCAGCAGCGTATCGGGAAACACTGAAGCTTTCTTT. The encoded protein is CASSVSGNTEAFF. Full variable domain (outside the CDR3, taken from reference TRBV9 and TRBJ1-1): DSGVTQTPKHLITATGQRVTLRCSPRSGDLSVYWYQQSLDQGLQFLIQYYNGEERAKGNILERFSAQQFPDLHSELNLSSLELGDSALYFCASSVSGNTEAFFGQGTRLTVV.

This chain links TRBV11-2 with TRBJ1-1, with 8 bases fitting TRBD1. The CDR3 sequence is 14 residues long. The V segment lost 3 bases and the J segment 10 bases; nucleotides outside the gene matches: 10. Germline CDR1 SGHAT, CDR2 FQNNGV. The CDR3 bases are TGTGCCAGCAGCTTCGGACAGGGAACCATAAGAGCTTTCTTT. Translating gives CASSFGQGTIRAFF.